This T cell receptor beta chain was sequenced during a study of tissue T cells after allogeneic stem cell transplantation. Study-wide findings and caveats: Only a limited share of tissue TCRs appeared in blood or spleen.

CDR3 sequences, V/J genes, frequencies and template counts came from survey-depth TCRbeta sequencing. Measured with immunoSEQ multiplex PCR; TCRdb has only the in-frame clones, and not every one. The table shows tens of thousands of clones, with roughly 70% occurring only once. By share of the sample, this clone is medium-sized. The antigen is undetermined. Non-transplant comparator patients with other cancers had at least five gastrointestinal samples and no known gastrointestinal disease. Trimming left V 0 bases short and J 3 bases short, with 7 bases between. The CDR3 is 14 residues long. CDR1 and CDR2 (germline): SGDLS, YYNGEE.

Sample: tissue from the ileum, taken at autopsy. The source is a female donor at least 60 years old with lung cancer. The chain carries TRBV9 and TRBJ1-5, with D unclear. The CDR3 DNA reads TGTGCCAGCAGCGTAGAAGACAACAATCAGCCCCAGCATTTT. Amino acids: CASSVEDNNQPQHF.